The clone carrying this T cell receptor (beta chain) was seen only a few times. Its matching antigen is unknown. The V and J ends lost 0 bases and 3 bases respectively, with 12 bases between them. Germline assignment: CDR1 SGDLS and CDR2 YYNGEE. The length of the CDR3 is 15 residues. The sample is drawn from a study of identical twins. All of the donors were Caucasians in good health. One entry per CDR3 protein, called by TCRdb with MiXCR from the 5' RACE reads. This table holds around 240,000 distinct CDR3 sequences, 7% found once. Findings and limits, study-wide: Within cord blood, abundant beta clonotypes carried fewer insertions, but memory repertoires showed no such trend.

The sample also formed part of further work on yellow fever vaccine responses in identical twins. That paper adds: Twins reportedly appeared to share part of their vaccine T cell response while keeping part individual.

This chain links TRBV9 with TRBJ1-1; D remains ambiguous. Sample: memory (CD45RO+) T cells sorted from blood. This receptor was identified in a woman under 30 in good health. CDR3 nucleotides: TGTGCCAGCAGCGTAGTCCCGACTCCGGACACTGAAGCTTTCTTT. Its protein product is CASSVVPTPDTEAFF.